Shown below are 16 T cell receptor beta chains from a single sample sequenced in a study of T cell clonality in common variable immunodeficiency. Findings and limits, study-wide: Fewer deletions and N-nucleotide insertions were reportedly seen in common variable immunodeficiency TCR beta sequences.

Their target antigens are unknown. TCRdb keeps only in-frame clones here, not all; method: immunoSEQ multiplex PCR. The sample has 25,000 to 35,000 clones, none seen only once; the top ten hold 5.4%. The sequencing input was peripheral blood mononuclear cells. The origin of the receptors is a human donor with common variable immunodeficiency.

This clone was seen at least ten times. Sequencing ends 3 residues short of the CDR3 end; the germline J gene provides the rest. The chain uses TRBV30 and TRBJ2-7, with TRBD1 matching 10 bases. Germline V gene sequence: CDR1 GTSNPN, CDR2 SVGIG (reference sequence). CDR3 length equals 13 residues. The V gene end was trimmed by 7 bases and the J gene end by 3 bases; junction bases not matched to a gene: 6. The CDR3 DNA, read in part, is TGTGCCTCGCGACAGGGGGCAGGCTACGAG. Its protein product is CASRQGAGYE. The CDR3 in its entirety is CASRQGAGYEQYF.

This clone was observed a few times. The read is 3 residues too short to cover the CDR3 end, so that end is filled in from the germline J gene. The J gene is TRBJ2-1, the V gene TRBV6-1; D is perhaps TRBD2 (6 bases). V was clipped by 2 bases and J by 6 bases, with 26 bases between them. The CDR3 totals 19 residues. Germline V gene lookup returns CDR1 MNHNS and CDR2 SASEGT. CDR3 residues: CASSELFRRSLAMSNEQFF. The sequenced CDR3 bases are TGTGCCAGCAGTGAATTGTTTAGGAGATCACTAGCTATGAGCAATGAG.

This clone was seen more than once but under ten times. The observed sequence ends 3 residues before the CDR3 terminus, with the missing tail filled in from the germline J gene. The chain employs TRBV7-3 and TRBJ2-7; 9 bases align to TRBD2. V lost 5 bases to trimming and J lost 0 bases; unmatched junction nucleotides: 14. Germline V gene data show CDR1 as SGHTA and CDR2 as FQGTGA. The CDR3 covers 18 residues. The sequenced CDR3 bases are TGTGCCAGCAGCCCAATGGTCCTAGCGGGGCCCAGCTCCTACGAG. Amino acid sequence: CASSPMVLAGPSSYE. The CDR3 reads in full as CASSPMVLAGPSSYEQYF.

This clone was counted a few times. The DNA ends 3 residues before the CDR3 does, and the rest of the CDR3 is filled in from the germline J gene. The gene calls are TRBV20-1 and TRBJ1-5, with 7 bases lining up with TRBD1. Germline CDR1 and CDR2: DFQATT and SNEGSKA (reference sequence). J lost 4 bases, V lost 5 bases, and 5 bases had no gene match. The CDR3 loop spans 13 amino acids. Partial CDR3 DNA: TGCAGTGCTGAGGAGGGACAGAATCAGCCC. Amino acid sequence: CSAEEGQNQP. The entire CDR3 protein reads CSAEEGQNQPQHF.

This clone is classed as medium-sized (0.01 to 0.1%). The CDR3 end is not reached by the read, which stops 3 residues before it; the germline J gene fills it in. The rearrangement joins TRBV15 to TRBJ2-2, with a tentative D call TRBD1 (5 bases). Germline CDR1 reads LNHNV; CDR2 reads YYDKDF (reference sequence). The CDR3 length is 15 residues. V was clipped by 5 bases and J by 2 bases, with 12 bases between them. The CDR3 spells CATSQGSENTGELFF. The part of the CDR3 DNA that was read is TGTGCCACCAGCCAGGGTAGTGAAAACACCGGGGAG.

This clone was observed at least ten times. Read coverage stops 3 residues before the CDR3 terminus; the germline J gene supplies the remainder. The same CDR3 arises from other DNA sequences in this sample as well. The V call is TRBV18, the J call TRBJ1-5; 7 nucleotides agree with TRBD1. This CDR3 region has 13 residues. Looked up from germline, CDR1 is KGHSH and CDR2 is LQKENI. J lost 7 bases, V lost 3 bases, and 3 bases had no gene match. Here the CDR3 reads CASSPDRAQPQHF. Incomplete CDR3 DNA: TGTGCCAGCTCACCCGACAGGGCCCAGCCC.

The table lists this clone with many counts. Read sequence stops 3 residues before the CDR3 end, and the germline J gene provides the missing end. V gene TRBV10-3 combines with J gene TRBJ1-4; TRBD1 agrees at 8 bases. The junction had 5 bases not matched to a gene; V was cut back by 4 bases and J by 4 bases. CDR1 ENHRY and CDR2 SYGVKD come from the germline V gene. The CDR3 is 15 residues long. CDR3 amino acids: CAISVGQAGNEKLFF. CDR3 DNA, as far as it was read: TGTGCCATCAGTGTGGGACAGGCTGGTAATGAAAAA.

About this clone itself: Read sequence stops 3 residues before the CDR3 end, and the germline J gene provides the missing end. The gene calls are TRBV11-2 and TRBJ2-5, with TRBD2 identical over 15 bases. Trimming took 5 bases from V and 7 from J; bases not matched to a gene: 5. The CDR3 totals 15 residues. In germline, CDR1 is SGHAT, CDR2 FQNNGV. The covered CDR3 bases are TGTGCCAGCAGCCTACAGGGACTAGCGGGGGGGACC. It yields the protein CASSLQGLAGGT. The full CDR3 reads CASSLQGLAGGTQYF.

This clone was picked up many times. The observed sequence ends 3 residues before the CDR3 terminus, with the missing tail filled in from the germline J gene. The J gene is TRBJ1-3, the V gene TRBV5-4; 7 bases match TRBD1. Per the germline V gene, CDR1 is SGHNT and CDR2 is YYREEE (reference sequence). Trimming at V came to 4 bases and at J to 2 bases, leaving 9 bases not matched to a gene. This CDR3 comprises 16 residues. The CDR3 sequence is CASSRQGSVAGNTIYF. The covered CDR3 bases are TGTGCCAGCAGCAGACAGGGATCTGTCGCTGGAAACACC.

Concerning this clone: The read gets to within 3 residues of the CDR3 end, and the germline J gene fills in the rest. The chain has TRBV23-1 and TRBJ1-4; D unresolved. TRBV23-1 is classed as an ORF, of uncertain function. The V end was cut by 8 bases, the J end by 7 bases, with 17 bases between. The CDR3 consists of 14 residues. The CDR3 loop reads CASLFPWASEKLFF. The covered CDR3 bases are TGCGCCAGCCTTTTCCCTTGGGCCTCTGAAAAA.

The CDR3 sequence is CASSEWQEGMNTEAFF. Incomplete CDR3 DNA: TGTGCCAGCAGTGAATGGCAGGAGGGCATGAACACTGAA. This chain joins TRBV6-1 and TRBJ1-1; D not resolved. The CDR3 goes on 3 residues after the read ends, and that part is filled in from the germline J gene. The CDR3 length is 16 residues. The ends were cut back, 2 bases at V and 0 bases at J, with 13 bases in the middle. CDR1 MNHNS and CDR2 SASEGT come from the germline V gene.

In the case of this clone: The read terminates 3 residues before the CDR3 end, so the remaining end is supplied by the germline J gene. The genes are TRBV19 and TRBJ2-6; TRBD1 is a possible D gene (6 bases). Germline lookup yields CDR1 LNHDA and CDR2 SQIVND (reference sequence). This CDR3 is 16 amino acids long. Trimming removed 5 bases at V and 0 bases at J, with 11 bases between. CDR3 protein: CASSQGKTSGANVLTF. The CDR3 DNA, read in part, is TGTGCCAGTAGTCAGGGGAAGACCTCTGGGGCCAACGTC.

Note on this clone: The read ends 3 residues shy of where the CDR3 ends; the end is completed using the germline J gene. The V call is TRBV11-2, the J call TRBJ2-7; 13 bases line up with TRBD2. Per germline, CDR1 SGHAT and CDR2 FQNNGV. The V segment lost 5 bases and the J segment 2 bases; nucleotides outside the gene matches: 3. The CDR3 is 15 residues long. CDR3 amino acids: CASSPTSGGAYEQYF. The sequenced CDR3 bases are TGTGCCAGCAGCCCCACTAGCGGGGGGGCCTACGAG.

This clone was observed at least ten times. The read ends 3 residues shy of where the CDR3 ends; the end is completed using the germline J gene. The rearrangement joins TRBV7-2 to TRBJ2-3; no clear D. Trimming stripped 3 bases from V and 2 bases from J, with 6 bases between. There are 13 residues in the CDR3. The germline CDR1 and CDR2 sequences are SGHTA and FQGNSA. The CDR3 bases that were read are TGTGCCAGCAGCTTCTCCCCCACAGATACG. The encoded protein is CASSFSPTDT. From start to end, the CDR3 is CASSFSPTDTQYF.

There are a few counts of this clone. Sequencing ends 3 residues short of the CDR3 end; the germline J gene provides the rest. The J gene is TRBJ1-1, the V gene TRBV18; TRBD1 might be the D (5 bases). The CDR3 is made up of 13 amino acids. CDR1 KGHSH and CDR2 LQKENI come from the germline V gene. The CDR3 reads CASSPGQAVEAFF. The sequenced CDR3 bases are TGTGCCAGCTCACCGGGGCAGGCCGTCGAA.

Notes on this clone: The read ends 3 residues before the CDR3 terminus; that terminus is restored from the germline J gene. The V and J genes are TRBV29-1 and TRBJ1-2; the D gene is possibly TRBD1 (5 bases). This CDR3 has 15 residues. Trimming left V 2 bases short and J 4 bases short, with 17 bases between. Germline assignment: CDR1 SQVTM and CDR2 ANQGSEA. The CDR3 sequence: CSVEFFVGGGYGYTF. Incomplete CDR3 DNA: TGCAGCGTTGAATTCTTCGTCGGGGGTGGCTATGGC.